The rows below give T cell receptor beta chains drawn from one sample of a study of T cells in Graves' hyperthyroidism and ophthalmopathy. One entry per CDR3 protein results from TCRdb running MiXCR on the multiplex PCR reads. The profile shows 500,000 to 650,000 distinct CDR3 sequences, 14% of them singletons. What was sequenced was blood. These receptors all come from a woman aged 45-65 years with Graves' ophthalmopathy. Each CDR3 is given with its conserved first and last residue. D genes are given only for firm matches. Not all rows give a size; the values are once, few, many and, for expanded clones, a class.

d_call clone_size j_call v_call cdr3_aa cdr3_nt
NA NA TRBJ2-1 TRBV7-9 CASSLDGRSWEQCF TGTGCCAGCAGCTTAGACGGGAGATCGTGGGAGCAGTGCTTC
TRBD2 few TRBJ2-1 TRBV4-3 CASSQELAGVKNEQFF TGCGCCAGCAGCCAAGAATTAGCGGGAGTGAAAAATGAGCAGTTCTTC
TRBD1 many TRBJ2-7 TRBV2 CASSELGGSSYEQYF TGTGCCAGCAGTGAATTAGGGGGCAGCTCCTACGAGCAGTACTTC
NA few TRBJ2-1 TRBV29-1 CSAYRDSDNEQFF TGCAGCGCATACCGGGACTCTGACAATGAGCAGTTCTTC
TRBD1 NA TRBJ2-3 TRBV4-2 CASSQVPGQGVDSDTQYF TGTGCCAGCAGCCAAGTCCCAGGACAGGGGGTGGATTCGGATACGCAGTATTTT
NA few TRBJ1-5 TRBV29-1 CSVELGANQPQHF TGCAGCGTAGAATTAGGGGCCAATCAGCCCCAGCATTTT
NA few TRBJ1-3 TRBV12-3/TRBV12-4 CASSFLQGPGNTIYF TGTGCCAGCAGTTTTCTGCAGGGTCCTGGAAACACCATATATTTT
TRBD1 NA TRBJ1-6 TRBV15 CATSQDRGLSPLHF TGTGCCACCAGTCAGGACAGGGGGCTTTCACCCCTCCACTTT
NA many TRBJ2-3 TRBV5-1 CASSLLSTDTQYF TGCGCCAGCAGCTTGTTGAGCACAGATACGCAGTATTTT
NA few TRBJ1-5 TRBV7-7 CASSKTVADPPQHF TGTGCTAGCAGCAAGACAGTAGCCGATCCGCCCCAGCATTTT
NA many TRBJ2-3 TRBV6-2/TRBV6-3 CASRVFRGLTDTQYF TGTGCCAGCAGAGTTTTCAGGGGACTCACAGATACGCAGTATTTT
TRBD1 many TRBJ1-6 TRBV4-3 CASSQGDRGLSPLHF TGCGCCAGCAGCCAAGGGGACAGGGGGCTTTCACCCCTCCACTTT
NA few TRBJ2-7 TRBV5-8 CASSSLRVSSGDYEQYF TGTGCCAGCAGCTCCCTGAGGGTGTCGAGCGGAGATTACGAGCAGTACTTC
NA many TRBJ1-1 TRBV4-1 CASSQLRGLNTEAFF TGCGCCAGCAGCCAGTTAAGGGGGTTGAACACTGAAGCTTTCTTT
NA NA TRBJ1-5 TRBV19 CASTLRPTEEDSNQPQHF TGTGCCAGTACTCTCCGACCGACAGAAGAGGATAGCAATCAGCCCCAGCATTTT
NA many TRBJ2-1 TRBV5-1 CASSSWNEQFF TGCGCCAGCAGCTCCTGGAATGAGCAGTTCTTC
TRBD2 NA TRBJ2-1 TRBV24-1 CATSGLSTSGRGYEQFF TGTGCCACCAGTGGCCTATCGACTAGCGGGAGGGGGTATGAGCAGTTCTTC
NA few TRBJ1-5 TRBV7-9 CASSLSGPQHF TGTGCCAGCAGCTTATCGGGGCCCCAGCATTTT
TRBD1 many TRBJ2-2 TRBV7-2 CASSPRDRVTGELFF TGTGCCAGCAGCCCCCGGGACAGGGTGACCGGGGAGCTGTTTTTT
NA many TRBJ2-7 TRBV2 CASSVQRVYEQYF TGTGCCAGCAGTGTCCAGCGGGTTTACGAGCAGTACTTC
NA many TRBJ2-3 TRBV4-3 CASSQDSFTDTQYF TGCGCCAGCAGCCAAGATTCGTTCACAGATACGCAGTATTTT
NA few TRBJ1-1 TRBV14 CASSQVRGTKAFF TGTGCCAGCAGCCAAGTCAGGGGAACTAAAGCTTTCTTT
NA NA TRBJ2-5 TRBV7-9 CASSPPARGQQETQYF TGTGCCAGCAGCCCCCCGGCGAGGGGCCAACAAGAGACCCAGTACTTC
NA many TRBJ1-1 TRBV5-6 CASSWVGRTEAFF TGTGCCAGCAGCTGGGTCGGAAGGACTGAAGCTTTCTTT
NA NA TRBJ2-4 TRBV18 CASSPEGMLAKNIQYF TGTGCCAGCTCACCAGAAGGGATGCTAGCCAAAAACATTCAGTACTTC
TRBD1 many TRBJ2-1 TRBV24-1 CATSEDRVENEQFF TGTGCCACCAGTGAAGACAGGGTCGAGAATGAGCAGTTCTTC
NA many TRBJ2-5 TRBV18 CASSPRLNQAPETQYF TGTGCCAGCTCACCGAGACTCAACCAAGCTCCAGAGACCCAGTACTTC
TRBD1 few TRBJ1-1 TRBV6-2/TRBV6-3 CASSYETGGTEAFF TGTGCCAGCAGTTACGAGACAGGGGGTACTGAAGCTTTCTTT
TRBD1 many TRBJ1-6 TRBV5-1 CASSLSGQGGSPLHF TGCGCCAGCAGCTTGTCGGGACAGGGTGGATCACCCCTCCACTTT
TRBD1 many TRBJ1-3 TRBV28 CASRNARTGRSGNTIYF TGTGCCAGCAGAAACGCCCGGACAGGGCGGTCTGGAAACACCATATATTTT
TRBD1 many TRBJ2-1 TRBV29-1 CSVDGRTGSLEQFF TGCAGCGTTGATGGGAGGACAGGGTCCCTTGAGCAGTTCTTC
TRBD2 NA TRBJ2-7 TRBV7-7 CASSSPRGYAGGLYSYEQYF TGTGCTAGCAGCTCGCCCAGGGGTTACGCGGGAGGGTTATACTCCTACGAGCAGTACTTC
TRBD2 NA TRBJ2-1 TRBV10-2 CASSESASGYYNEQFF TGCGCCAGCAGTGAGTCGGCTAGCGGGTACTACAATGAGCAGTTCTTC
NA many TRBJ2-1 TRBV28 CASRTWGDEQFF TGTGCCAGCAGAACTTGGGGCGATGAGCAGTTCTTC
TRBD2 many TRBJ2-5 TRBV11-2 CASSSTPAREGQETQYF TGTGCCAGCAGCTCTACCCCTGCGCGGGAGGGGCAAGAGACCCAGTACTTC
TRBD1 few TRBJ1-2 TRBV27 CASSAGQRNYGYTF TGTGCCAGCAGCGCGGGACAGAGGAACTATGGCTACACCTTC
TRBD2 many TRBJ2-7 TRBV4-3 CASSQDPAGGYEQYF TGCGCCAGCAGCCAAGATCCAGCGGGAGGCTACGAGCAGTACTTC
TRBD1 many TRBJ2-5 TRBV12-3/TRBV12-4 CASSFTGVPQETQYF TGTGCCAGCAGTTTTACAGGGGTCCCCCAAGAGACCCAGTACTTC
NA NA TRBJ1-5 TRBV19 CASSWNMGLNQPQHF TGTGCCAGTAGTTGGAATATGGGGTTGAATCAGCCCCAGCATTTT
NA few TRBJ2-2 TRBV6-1 CASSWDVGVSTGELFF TGTGCCAGCAGTTGGGACGTAGGGGTGAGCACCGGGGAGCTGTTTTTT
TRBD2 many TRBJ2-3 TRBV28 CASSFFGASGSEYTQYF TGTGCCAGCAGTTTTTTTGGGGCTAGCGGGAGTGAATATACGCAGTATTTT
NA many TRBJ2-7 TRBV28 CASSPAASASSYEQYF TGTGCCAGCAGTCCCGCGGCTAGCGCGAGCTCCTACGAGCAGTACTTC